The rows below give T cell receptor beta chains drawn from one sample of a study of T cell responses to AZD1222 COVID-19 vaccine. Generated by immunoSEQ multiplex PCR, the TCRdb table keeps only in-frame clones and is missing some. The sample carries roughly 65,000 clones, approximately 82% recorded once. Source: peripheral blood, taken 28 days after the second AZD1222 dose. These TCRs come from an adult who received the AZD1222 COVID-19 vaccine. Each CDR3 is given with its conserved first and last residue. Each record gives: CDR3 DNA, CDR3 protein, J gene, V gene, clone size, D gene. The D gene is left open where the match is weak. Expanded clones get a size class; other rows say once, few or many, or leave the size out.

TGTGCCAGTAGTATAAAAGGGGGGAACACTGAAGCTTTCTTT	CASSIKGGNTEAFF	TRBJ1-1	TRBV19	.	.
TGTGCCACATGGACTCAGTATGGCTACACCTTC	CATWTQYGYTF	TRBJ1-2	TRBV6-5	once	.
TGTGCCAGTAGTATTCCCAATATGAACACTGAAGCTTTCTTT	CASSIPNMNTEAFF	TRBJ1-1	TRBV19	few	.
TGTGCCAGCAGCTCTAGACAGAACACTGAAGCTTTCTTT	CASSSRQNTEAFF	TRBJ1-1	TRBV7-3	few	.
TGCGCCAGCAGCTTCGACGGGGCTACCTATAATTCACCCCTCCACTTT	CASSFDGATYNSPLHF	TRBJ1-6	TRBV5-1	.	.
TGTGCCAGCAGTTTAGCGCAAAATCAGCCCCAGCATTTT	CASSLAQNQPQHF	TRBJ1-5	TRBV12-3/TRBV12-4	once	.
TGCAGTGCTAATCATAATGAAGCTTTCTTT	CSANHNEAFF	TRBJ1-1	TRBV20-1	.	.
TGTGCCAGCAGCTCCCGGAGACAGGGAGAGGAGCAGTACTTC	CASSSRRQGEEQYF	TRBJ2-7	TRBV11-3	.	TRBD1
TGTGCCAGTAAAGCGTCTAGCAATCAGCCCCAGCATTTT	CASKASSNQPQHF	TRBJ1-5	TRBV19	once	.
TGTGCTAGTGGGCGAACAGATACGCAGTATTTT	CASGRTDTQYF	TRBJ2-3	TRBV12-5	.	.
TGTGCCAGCAGAGGACAGTTTTACGAGCAGTACTTC	CASRGQFYEQYF	TRBJ2-7	TRBV25-1	.	.
TGTGCCAGCAGCTTGGGGCAGGGCTCCTATAATTCACCCCTCCACTTT	CASSLGQGSYNSPLHF	TRBJ1-6	TRBV5-4	.	.
TGTGCCCCACGCCCCGGGGGGTCCCACACTTACACAGATACGCAGTATTTT	CAPRPGGSHTYTDTQYF	TRBJ2-3	TRBV19	.	TRBD2
TGTGCCAGCAGCTTGGGGACAGCGATCTACTATGGCTACACCTTC	CASSLGTAIYYGYTF	TRBJ1-2	TRBV7-9	.	TRBD1
TGTGCCAGCAGACAGTCCGTGGGGGGGAACTATGGCTACACCTTC	CASRQSVGGNYGYTF	TRBJ1-2	TRBV7-9	.	.
TGTGCCAGCAGTCTAGGGACACCCGAGCAGTACTTC	CASSLGTPEQYF	TRBJ2-7	TRBV12-3/TRBV12-4	.	.
TGTGCCAGCAGCCCGGACAGGCCCTCTGGGGCCAACGTCCTGACTTTC	CASSPDRPSGANVLTF	TRBJ2-6	TRBV11-2	few	TRBD1
TGTGCTAGTGGCCAGGGTTTCGGTAGCGGCTACACCTTC	CASGQGFGSGYTF	TRBJ1-2	TRBV12-5	once	.
TGTGCCTGGAGTAGGACTAGCGGGATTAGTAATACGCAGTATTTT	CAWSRTSGISNTQYF	TRBJ2-3	TRBV30	.	TRBD2
TGTGCCACCAGTGATTTACGAGAGACCCAGTACTTC	CATSDLRETQYF	TRBJ2-5	TRBV24-1	.	.
TGTGCCAGCAGTTTGGGGGCTAGCGGGGGCCCCTACGAGCAGTACTTC	CASSLGASGGPYEQYF	TRBJ2-7	TRBV6-5	once	TRBD2
TGTGCCAGCACCCGGACAGGCTTGAACTATGGCTACACCTTC	CASTRTGLNYGYTF	TRBJ1-2	TRBV21-1	.	.
TGTGCCACCAGCAGAGATTTTGTTGGACATGGCTACACCTTC	CATSRDFVGHGYTF	TRBJ1-2	TRBV15	.	.
TGTGCCAGCAGCTTAGGGGCCGGGGGCCTAGGTCAGCCCCAGCATTTT	CASSLGAGGLGQPQHF	TRBJ1-5	TRBV11-2	.	.
TGCGCCAGCAGTGACAGGGTCGGGTACGAGCAGTACTTC	CASSDRVGYEQYF	TRBJ2-7	TRBV10-1	few	.
TGTGCCAGCAGCCCGGGGGAGTGGACGGCCACTGAAGCTTTCTTT	CASSPGEWTATEAFF	TRBJ1-1	TRBV6-4	once	.
TGTGCCAGCGGGACAGGGGTTGGAAACACCATATATTTT	CASGTGVGNTIYF	TRBJ1-3	TRBV11-3	.	TRBD1
TGTGCCAGCAGTGATCCACAACAGGCTCCCAACACTGAAGCTTTCTTT	CASSDPQQAPNTEAFF	TRBJ1-1	TRBV25-1	.	.
TGTGCCAGTAGAGCTCTCCGGGAGAACACTGAAGCTTTCTTT	CASRALRENTEAFF	TRBJ1-1	TRBV19	few	.
TGCGCCAGCAGCTTGGCGCCGGACAGGGGAGGCGCTTTCTTT	CASSLAPDRGGAFF	TRBJ1-1	TRBV5-1	.	TRBD1
TGTGCCAGCAGCGCCGGGACACATCCCTCCTATAATTCACCCCTCCACTTT	CASSAGTHPSYNSPLHF	TRBJ1-6	TRBV7-6	.	.
TGCAGTGCTCCAGGAGCCTATGGCTACACCTTC	CSAPGAYGYTF	TRBJ1-2	TRBV20-1	.	.
TGTGCCAGTGGGTTCGTCACTGAAGCTTTCTTT	CASGFVTEAFF	TRBJ1-1	TRBV19	.	.
TGTGCCAGCAGAACAGGGGGCCGGTCCTACGAGCAGTACTTC	CASRTGGRSYEQYF	TRBJ2-7	TRBV28	few	TRBD1
TGTGCCAGCAGCTTGGCCAATGGTGGCGGGGAGCTGTTTTTT	CASSLANGGGELFF	TRBJ2-2	TRBV5-6	.	.
TGCGCCAGCAGCTTGGCCGGGGTTTCGAATGAAAAACTGTTTTTT	CASSLAGVSNEKLFF	TRBJ1-4	TRBV5-1	.	.
TGTGCCAGCAGTGAATGGACAGTCGGCTACACCTTC	CASSEWTVGYTF	TRBJ1-2	TRBV25-1	once	.
TGTGCCAGCAGCTTGGGCGGACTTAATGAAAAACTGTTTTTT	CASSLGGLNEKLFF	TRBJ1-4	TRBV5-4	.	.
TGTGCCAGCAGCCCTTACAGTCTTGATACGCAGTATTTT	CASSPYSLDTQYF	TRBJ2-3	TRBV7-7	.	.
TGTGCCACCAGCAGAGATTGGGATTCGAGCTATGGCTACACCTTC	CATSRDWDSSYGYTF	TRBJ1-2	TRBV15	.	.
TGTGCCAGCAGTTACGGGGGGTTCTATGGCTACACCTTC	CASSYGGFYGYTF	TRBJ1-2	TRBV6-5	.	.
TGCGCCAGCAGCCGACCTCAGCACAATGAGCAGTTCTTC	CASSRPQHNEQFF	TRBJ2-1	TRBV4-1	.	.
TGTGCCAGCAGCTCCGCCGTAAGCACTGAAGCTTTCTTT	CASSSAVSTEAFF	TRBJ1-1	TRBV6-5	.	.
TGTGCCAGCAGCTTAGGGCAGGGGATGTCCTACGAGCAGTACTTC	CASSLGQGMSYEQYF	TRBJ2-7	TRBV7-6	.	.
TGTGCCAGCAGCGTAAGGGCGGGCAATGAGCAGTTCTTC	CASSVRAGNEQFF	TRBJ2-1	TRBV9	.	.
TGCGCCAGCAGTGGAACAGGGCGGGATGGCTACACCTTC	CASSGTGRDGYTF	TRBJ1-2	TRBV10-2	.	.
TGTGCCAGCTCACCGAACAATTGGGAGCAGTACTTC	CASSPNNWEQYF	TRBJ2-7	TRBV18	few	.
TGCGCCAGCAGTGAGGCGACAGGGCCGTTTTCCTACAATGAGCAGTTCTTC	CASSEATGPFSYNEQFF	TRBJ2-1	TRBV10-1	.	TRBD1
TGCGCCAGCAGCTATCCCATTACAGACGGAGGTGTTAATGAAAAACTGTTTTTT	CASSYPITDGGVNEKLFF	TRBJ1-4	TRBV5-1	.	.
TGTGCCACCGCCCAGGGGGCGGGGGACACAGATACGCAGTATTTT	CATAQGAGDTDTQYF	TRBJ2-3	TRBV24-1	.	.
TGTGCCAGCAGTTACGGGACGCGCCAAGAGACCCAGTACTTC	CASSYGTRQETQYF	TRBJ2-5	TRBV6-6	few	.
TGTGCCAGCAGCTTAGACCCCAGGGATAATGAGCAGTTCTTC	CASSLDPRDNEQFF	TRBJ2-1	TRBV11-3	.	.
TGTGCCAGCAGTTTATATGCAGTACCTTATAGCAATCAGCCCCAGCATTTT	CASSLYAVPYSNQPQHF	TRBJ1-5	TRBV27	few	.
TGTGCCTGGAGTATGGACAGGGTCGATGGCTACACCTTC	CAWSMDRVDGYTF	TRBJ1-2	TRBV30	.	TRBD1
TGTGCCAGCAGTTTTAACAGGGATCAGCCCCAGCATTTT	CASSFNRDQPQHF	TRBJ1-5	TRBV12-3/TRBV12-4	.	.